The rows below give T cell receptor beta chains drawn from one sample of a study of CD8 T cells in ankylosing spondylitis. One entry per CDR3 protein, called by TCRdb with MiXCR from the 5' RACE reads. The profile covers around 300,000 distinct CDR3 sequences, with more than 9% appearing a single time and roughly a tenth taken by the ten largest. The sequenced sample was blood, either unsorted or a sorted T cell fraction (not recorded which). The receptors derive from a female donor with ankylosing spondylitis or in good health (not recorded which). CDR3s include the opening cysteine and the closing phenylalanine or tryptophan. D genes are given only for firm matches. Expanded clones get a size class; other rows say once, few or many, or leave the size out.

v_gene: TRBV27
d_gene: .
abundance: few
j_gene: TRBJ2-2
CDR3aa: CASSSVTGLFF
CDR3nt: TGTGCCAGCAGTTCTGTAACTGGGCTGTTTTTT

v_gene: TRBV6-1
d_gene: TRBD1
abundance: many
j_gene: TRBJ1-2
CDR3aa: CASSETGGHYGYTF
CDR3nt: TGTGCCAGCAGTGAGACAGGGGGCCACTATGGCTACACCTTC

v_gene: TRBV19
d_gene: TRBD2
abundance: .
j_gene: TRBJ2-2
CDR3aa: CASSTPGGPNTGELFF
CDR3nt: TGTGCCAGTAGTACCCCGGGGGGGCCGAACACCGGGGAGCTGTTTTTT

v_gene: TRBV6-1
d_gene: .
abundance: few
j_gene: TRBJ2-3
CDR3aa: CASSEYRAGTDTQYF
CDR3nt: TGTGCCAGCAGTGAGTACAGGGCAGGCACAGATACGCAGTATTTT

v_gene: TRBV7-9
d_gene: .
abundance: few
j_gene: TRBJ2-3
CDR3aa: CASPGRISTDTQYF
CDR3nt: TGTGCCAGCCCGGGGAGGATAAGCACAGATACGCAGTATTTT

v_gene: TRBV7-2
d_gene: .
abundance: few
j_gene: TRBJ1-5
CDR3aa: CASSLPGGVNQPQHF
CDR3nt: TGTGCCAGCAGCTTGCCTGGGGGGGTTAATCAGCCCCAGCATTTT

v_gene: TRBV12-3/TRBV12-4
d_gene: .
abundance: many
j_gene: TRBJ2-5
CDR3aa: CASTPNNGPGTQYF
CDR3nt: TGTGCCAGCACCCCCAATAACGGTCCCGGGACCCAGTACTTC

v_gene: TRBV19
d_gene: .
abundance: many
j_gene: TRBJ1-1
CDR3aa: CASSHGNTEAFF
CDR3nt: TGTGCCAGTAGTCACGGGAACACTGAAGCTTTCTTT

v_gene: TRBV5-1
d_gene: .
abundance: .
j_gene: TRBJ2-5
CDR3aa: CASSLDPSRETQYF
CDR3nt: TGCGCCAGCAGCTTGGACCCTTCTCGGGAGACCCAGTACTTC

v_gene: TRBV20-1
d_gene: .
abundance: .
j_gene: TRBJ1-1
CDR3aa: CSARAGTQNTEAFF
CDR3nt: TGCAGTGCTAGAGCCGGGACACAGAACACTGAAGCTTTCTTT

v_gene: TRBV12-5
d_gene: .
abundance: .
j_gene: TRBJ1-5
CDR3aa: CASGSGLNQPQHF
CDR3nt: TGTGCTAGTGGTTCCGGACTTAATCAGCCCCAGCATTTT

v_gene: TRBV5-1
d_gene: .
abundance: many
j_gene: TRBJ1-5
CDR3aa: CASSRDGQSNQPQHF
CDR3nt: TGCGCCAGCAGCCGAGATGGACAGAGCAATCAGCCCCAGCATTTT

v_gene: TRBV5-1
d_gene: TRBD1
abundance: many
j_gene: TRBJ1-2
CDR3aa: CASSFRTGVALTNYGYTF
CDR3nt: TGCGCCAGCAGCTTCCGAACAGGGGTGGCTTTAACTAACTATGGCTACACCTTC

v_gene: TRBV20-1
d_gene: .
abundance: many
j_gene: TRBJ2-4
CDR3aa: CSARVTDNKNIQYF
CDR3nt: TGCAGTGCTAGAGTGACGGACAACAAAAACATTCAGTACTTC

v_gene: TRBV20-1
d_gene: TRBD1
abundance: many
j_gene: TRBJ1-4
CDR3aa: CGLDRANEKLFF
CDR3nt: TGCGGCCTCGACAGGGCGAATGAAAAACTGTTTTTT

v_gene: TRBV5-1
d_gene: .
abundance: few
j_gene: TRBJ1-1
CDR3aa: CASSLETGRERAFF
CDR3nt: TGCGCCAGCAGCTTGGAGACAGGAAGAGAGCGAGCTTTCTTT

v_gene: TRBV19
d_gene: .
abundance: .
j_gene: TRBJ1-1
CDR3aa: CASSIGGATEAFF
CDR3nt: TGTGCCAGTAGTATAGGTGGGGCCACTGAAGCTTTCTTT

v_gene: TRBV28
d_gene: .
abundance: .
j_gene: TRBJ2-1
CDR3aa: CASSLWLPPPGGYNEQFF
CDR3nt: TGTGCCAGCAGTTTATGGCTCCCGCCCCCCGGTGGGTACAATGAGCAGTTCTTC

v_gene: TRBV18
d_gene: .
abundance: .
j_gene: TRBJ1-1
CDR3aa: CASSPWDTEAFF
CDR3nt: TGTGCCAGCTCACCATGGGACACTGAAGCTTTCTTT

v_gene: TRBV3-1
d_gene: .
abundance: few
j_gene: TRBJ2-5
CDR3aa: CASSQDGLAKQETQYF
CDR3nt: TGTGCCAGCAGCCAAGATGGTCTAGCGAAGCAAGAGACCCAGTACTTC

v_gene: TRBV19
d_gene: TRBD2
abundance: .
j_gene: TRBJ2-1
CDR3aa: CASSRTSGLYNEQFF
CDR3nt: TGTGCCAGTAGTAGGACTAGCGGGCTGTACAATGAGCAGTTCTTC

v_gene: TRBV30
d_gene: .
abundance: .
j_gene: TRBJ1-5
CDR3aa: CAWSADHSNQPQHF
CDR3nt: TGTGCCTGGAGTGCCGATCACAGCAATCAGCCCCAGCATTTT

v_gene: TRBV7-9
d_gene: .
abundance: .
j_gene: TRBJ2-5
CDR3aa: CASSGHREQETQYF
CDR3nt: TGTGCCAGCAGCGGACACCGGGAACAAGAGACCCAGTACTTC

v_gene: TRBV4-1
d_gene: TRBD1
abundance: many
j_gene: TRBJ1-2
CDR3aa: CASSPLFSYRGNGYTF
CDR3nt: TGCGCCAGCAGCCCCCTCTTTTCATACAGGGGCAATGGCTACACCTTC

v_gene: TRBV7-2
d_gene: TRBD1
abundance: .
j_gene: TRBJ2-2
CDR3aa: CASSGRTGPAGELFF
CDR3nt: TGTGCCAGCAGCGGCCGGACAGGACCGGCCGGGGAGCTGTTTTTT

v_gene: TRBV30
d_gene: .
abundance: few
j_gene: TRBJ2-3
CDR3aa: CAWAHKTQYF
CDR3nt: TGTGCCTGGGCCCATAAGACGCAGTATTTT

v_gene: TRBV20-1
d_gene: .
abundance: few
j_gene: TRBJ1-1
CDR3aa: CSALRGWNTEAFF
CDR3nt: TGCAGTGCTCTGAGAGGGTGGAACACTGAAGCTTTCTTT

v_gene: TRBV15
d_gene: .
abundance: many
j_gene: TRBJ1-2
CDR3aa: CATSREGGGGSYTF
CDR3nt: TGTGCCACCAGCAGAGAGGGCGGAGGGGGGAGCTACACCTTC

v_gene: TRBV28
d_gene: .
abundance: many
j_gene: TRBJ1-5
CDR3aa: CASIVGGQGQPQHF
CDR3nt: TGTGCCAGCATAGTCGGGGGGCAAGGTCAGCCCCAGCATTTT

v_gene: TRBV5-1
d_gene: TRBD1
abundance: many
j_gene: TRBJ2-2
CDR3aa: CASSRDRYTGELFF
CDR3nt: TGCGCCAGCAGCAGGGACAGATACACCGGGGAGCTGTTTTTT

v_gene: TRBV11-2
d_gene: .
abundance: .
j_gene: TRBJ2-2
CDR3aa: CASRQTGGNTGELFF
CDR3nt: TGTGCCAGCAGACAGACAGGCGGCAACACCGGGGAGCTGTTTTTT